Listed below are T cell receptor beta chains from one sample, sequenced in a study of lymphopenia after photon versus proton radiotherapy. Clones were read by immunoSEQ multiplex PCR, and TCRdb kept only the in-frame ones, dropping some. Of 150,000 or so clones in the sample, less than 90% were seen once. The material was peripheral blood, obtained from a patient treated with photon-based radiotherapy. These receptors came from a man in his forties or fifties with gastric cancer. The CDR3 runs from the conserved cysteine through the conserved F or W. D genes are given only for firm matches. Rows may omit the clone size; those that give it use once, few, many or a size class.

V	size	J	D	CDR3	DNA
TRBV7-8	once	TRBJ2-7	-	CASSLEGTVTYEQYF	TGTGCCAGCAGCTTAGAAGGGACTGTGACCTACGAGCAGTACTTC
TRBV5-8	-	TRBJ1-4	-	CASTRGTGENEKLFF	TGTGCCAGCACCCGGGGGACGGGGGAAAATGAAAAACTGTTTTTT
TRBV4-1	once	TRBJ2-6	-	CASSQNPDLPSSGANVLTF	TGCGCCAGCAGCCAGAACCCGGACTTACCGAGCTCTGGGGCCAACGTCCTGACTTTC
TRBV10-3	-	TRBJ1-2	-	CAISESHPRLGGGYTF	TGTGCCATCAGTGAGTCCCACCCCAGGCTCGGCGGTGGCTACACCTTC
TRBV28	-	TRBJ2-7	-	CASSKTGLGYEQYF	TGTGCCAGCAGTAAGACAGGCTTAGGGTACGAGCAGTACTTC
TRBV29-1	-	TRBJ1-1	-	CSVVHLGDTEAFF	TGCAGCGTTGTGCATCTGGGGGACACTGAAGCTTTCTTT
TRBV11-2	-	TRBJ2-1	-	CASSYDSEQFF	TGTGCCAGCAGCTACGACAGTGAGCAGTTCTTC
TRBV19	-	TRBJ2-5	-	CASSIGLQYQETQYF	TGTGCCAGTAGTATCGGTCTACAGTACCAAGAGACCCAGTACTTC
TRBV28	-	TRBJ2-5	-	CASSRYPDAKETQYF	TGTGCCAGCAGCCGATACCCGGACGCCAAAGAGACCCAGTACTTC
TRBV5-6	-	TRBJ2-5	TRBD1	CASRRQGPVETQYF	TGTGCCAGCAGGCGACAGGGCCCAGTGGAGACCCAGTACTTC
TRBV4-3	-	TRBJ2-3	-	CASSQELGGENTQYF	TGCGCCAGCAGCCAAGAGCTTGGAGGAGAAAATACGCAGTATTTT
TRBV25-1	-	TRBJ1-4	TRBD1	CASSNPGQGREKLFF	TGTGCCAGCAGTAATCCGGGACAGGGACGAGAAAAACTGTTTTTT
TRBV7-2	-	TRBJ2-5	TRBD2	CASTTSGVTQETQYF	TGTGCCAGCACCACTAGCGGGGTTACTCAAGAGACCCAGTACTTC
TRBV27	-	TRBJ2-5	TRBD2	CASSMGLAGETQYF	TGTGCCAGCAGTATGGGACTAGCGGGAGAGACCCAGTACTTC
TRBV7-2	-	TRBJ2-3	-	CASSLGGRTTDTQYF	TGTGCCAGCAGCTTAGGAGGTCGAACCACAGATACGCAGTATTTT
TRBV6-5	-	TRBJ2-3	-	CASSPRSVPPDTQYF	TGTGCCAGCAGTCCTCGTAGCGTACCCCCCGATACGCAGTATTTT
TRBV11-2	-	TRBJ2-1	TRBD2	CASSLEPLARGFF	TGTGCCAGCAGCTTAGAACCACTAGCGCGGGGCTTCTTC
TRBV5-6	-	TRBJ2-7	TRBD2	CASSPATSDYEQYF	TGTGCCAGCAGCCCCGCGACTAGCGACTACGAGCAGTACTTC
TRBV30	-	TRBJ2-5	TRBD2	CAWSAGLAGVETQYF	TGTGCCTGGAGTGCAGGACTAGCGGGAGTAGAGACCCAGTACTTC
TRBV4-2	-	TRBJ2-4	-	CASSQGFVYGDGVKNIQYF	TGTGCCAGCAGCCAAGGATTTGTCTACGGGGACGGGGTCAAAAACATTCAGTACTTC
TRBV5-1	once	TRBJ1-2	TRBD1	CASSATGQGAYGYTF	TGCGCCAGCAGCGCCACGGGACAGGGGGCGTACGGCTACACCTTC
TRBV19	-	TRBJ2-2	TRBD2	CASSALAGGATGELFF	TGTGCCAGTAGTGCACTAGCGGGAGGTGCGACCGGGGAGCTGTTTTTT
TRBV7-2	-	TRBJ2-1	TRBD2	CASSSGTSDYNEQFF	TGTGCCAGCAGTTCCGGGACTAGCGACTACAATGAGCAGTTCTTC